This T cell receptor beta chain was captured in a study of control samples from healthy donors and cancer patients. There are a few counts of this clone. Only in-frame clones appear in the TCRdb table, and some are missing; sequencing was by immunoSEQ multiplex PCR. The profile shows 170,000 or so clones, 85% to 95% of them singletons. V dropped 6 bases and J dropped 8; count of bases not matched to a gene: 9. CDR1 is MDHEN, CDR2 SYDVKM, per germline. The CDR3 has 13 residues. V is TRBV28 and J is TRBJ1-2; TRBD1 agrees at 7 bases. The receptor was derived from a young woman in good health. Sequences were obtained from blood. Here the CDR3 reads CASRESTGEGYTF. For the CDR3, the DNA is TGTGCCAGCAGGGAAAGCACAGGGGAAGGCTACACCTTC.